Reported below is one T cell receptor beta chain. The antigen remains unidentified. This specimen comes from a study of cytomegalovirus exposure and HLA in healthy donors. The primer mix had 60 Vbeta and 13 Jbeta primers. The repertoire was sequenced with immunoSEQ multiplex PCR; TCRdb's copy has only in-frame clones and lacks some. Among some 170,000 clones listed, approximately 80% were seen once. Points from the study as a whole: With DRB1 most and HLA-C fewest, TCR association rates differed between HLA loci in a later analysis. Being productive about 90% or about 30% of the time was typical of most TCR beta V segments in an earlier analysis. CMV serostatus alone was available as immune exposure information. Trimming of TCR beta V- and J-genes showed a link, identified in a later analysis, to a missense DCLRE1C variant.

The clonotype comes from a woman between 18 and 29 years old in good health and CMV-seropositive. The sequencing sample was made of PBMCs.

Written as DNA, the CDR3 is TGTGCCAGCAGTCCTTCCGGGGTGATGGGCGGCTACACCTTC. It encodes CASSPSGVMGGYTF. The J gene is TRBJ1-2, the V gene TRBV25-1; D ambiguous. Between the trimmed V and J ends, which lost 5 bases and 8 bases, there was a span of 18 bases. The CDR3 covers 14 residues. The germline V gene has CDR1 MGHDK and CDR2 SYGVNS.